This is a list of T cell receptor beta chains from one sample in a study of OX40 agonist ivuxolimab in advanced cancers. The method was immunoSEQ multiplex PCR; TCRdb's version includes in-frame clones alone and lacks a portion of them. The sample has about 120,000 clones, just over 90% seen once. The source was CD4+ or CD8+ T cells sorted from blood, collected in a trial of the OX40 agonist ivuxolimab. Receptors were obtained from an adult with an advanced solid tumor such as melanoma, head and neck, liver or kidney cancer. CDR3s include the opening cysteine and the closing phenylalanine or tryptophan. Fields, in order: clone size, J gene, D gene, V gene, CDR3 protein, CDR3 DNA. D genes are given only for firm matches. Where a row states a size, it is once, few, many or the class of an expanded clone; other rows omit it.

size: once
J: TRBJ2-5
D: NA
V: TRBV9
CDR3: CASSVGLGLSEETQYF
DNA: TGTGCCAGCAGCGTTGGTCTAGGGCTATCGGAAGAGACCCAGTACTTC

size: NA
J: TRBJ1-1
D: NA
V: TRBV2
CDR3: CASSEVPIGNTEAFF
DNA: TGTGCCAGCAGTGAAGTGCCAATAGGGAACACTGAAGCTTTCTTT

size: NA
J: TRBJ1-1
D: TRBD1
V: TRBV7-9
CDR3: CASSLRRQGYTEAFF
DNA: TGTGCCAGCAGCTTAAGAAGACAGGGGTACACTGAAGCTTTCTTT

size: NA
J: TRBJ1-4
D: NA
V: TRBV6-6
CDR3: CASSYSRGSTNEKLFF
DNA: TGTGCCAGCAGTTACTCGAGAGGGTCAACTAATGAAAAACTGTTTTTT

size: once
J: TRBJ2-4
D: NA
V: TRBV11-2
CDR3: CASSVTSGAKNIQYF
DNA: TGTGCCAGCAGCGTAACCTCGGGGGCCAAAAACATTCAGTACTTC

size: NA
J: TRBJ2-3
D: NA
V: TRBV5-6
CDR3: CASSLPRGIITDTQYF
DNA: TGTGCCAGCAGCCTCCCCAGGGGCATCATCACAGATACGCAGTATTTT

size: NA
J: TRBJ2-2
D: NA
V: TRBV28
CDR3: CASSFWSGVTGELFF
DNA: TGTGCCAGCAGTTTTTGGTCGGGGGTCACCGGGGAGCTGTTTTTT

size: NA
J: TRBJ1-4
D: NA
V: TRBV14
CDR3: CASSQDLGINEKLFF
DNA: TGTGCCAGCAGCCAAGATCTAGGGATTAATGAAAAACTGTTTTTT

size: NA
J: TRBJ2-6
D: NA
V: TRBV27
CDR3: CASSSWDSGANVLTF
DNA: TGTGCCAGCAGTTCCTGGGACTCTGGGGCCAACGTCCTGACTTTC

size: NA
J: TRBJ1-1
D: NA
V: TRBV28
CDR3: CASSSPPGGGNTEAFF
DNA: TGTGCCAGCAGTTCCCCTCCCGGGGGAGGGAACACTGAAGCTTTCTTT

size: NA
J: TRBJ2-7
D: TRBD1
V: TRBV2
CDR3: CASSELGGQVSYEQYF
DNA: TGTGCCAGCAGTGAATTGGGGGGACAGGTCTCCTACGAGCAGTACTTC

size: NA
J: TRBJ2-1
D: TRBD1
V: TRBV29-1
CDR3: CSVRQGGYNEQFF
DNA: TGCAGCGTAAGACAGGGCGGGTACAATGAGCAGTTCTTC

size: NA
J: TRBJ2-5
D: TRBD2
V: TRBV18
CDR3: CASSLAGGHQETQYF
DNA: TGTGCCAGCTCCCTAGCGGGGGGACACCAAGAGACCCAGTACTTC

size: NA
J: TRBJ2-7
D: TRBD1
V: TRBV18
CDR3: CASSDRGSSSSYEQYF
DNA: TGTGCCAGCTCAGACAGGGGGAGTTCGAGCTCCTACGAGCAGTACTTC

size: NA
J: TRBJ1-5
D: NA
V: TRBV2
CDR3: CASSEVLTVNQPQHF
DNA: TGTGCCAGCAGTGAAGTCTTGACAGTCAATCAGCCCCAGCATTTT

size: NA
J: TRBJ1-4
D: NA
V: TRBV28
CDR3: CASTQGGGRTNEKLFF
DNA: TGTGCCAGCACCCAGGGTGGGGGGCGAACTAATGAAAAACTGTTTTTT

size: NA
J: TRBJ2-3
D: NA
V: TRBV7-2
CDR3: CASSLHRTGTASDTQYF
DNA: TGTGCCAGCAGCCTTCACCGAACCGGGACGGCCTCCGATACGCAGTATTTT

size: NA
J: TRBJ2-3
D: TRBD2
V: TRBV20-1
CDR3: CSARPGLVLYF
DNA: TGCAGTGCTAGACCGGGACTAGTTCTGTATTTT

size: once
J: TRBJ2-7
D: TRBD1
V: TRBV18
CDR3: CASSPIDRESEQYF
DNA: TGTGCCAGCTCACCCATTGACAGGGAAAGCGAGCAGTACTTC

size: NA
J: TRBJ2-1
D: NA
V: TRBV5-6
CDR3: CASSFRSRVAYNEQFF
DNA: TGTGCCAGCAGCTTTAGGTCGCGGGTAGCATACAATGAGCAGTTCTTC

size: NA
J: TRBJ1-2
D: NA
V: TRBV5-5
CDR3: CASSLPGERYGYTF
DNA: TGTGCCAGCAGCTTGCCAGGGGAGCGCTATGGCTACACCTTC

size: NA
J: TRBJ1-1
D: NA
V: TRBV5-1
CDR3: CASSGAQRNTEAFF
DNA: TGCGCCAGCAGCGGGGCCCAACGGAACACTGAAGCTTTCTTT

size: NA
J: TRBJ2-2
D: NA
V: TRBV15
CDR3: CATSRGTSTNTGELFF
DNA: TGTGCCACCAGCAGAGGGACGTCAACGAACACCGGGGAGCTGTTTTTT

size: NA
J: TRBJ2-7
D: NA
V: TRBV7-8
CDR3: CASSLAFGEQYF
DNA: TGTGCCAGCAGCTTAGCGTTCGGGGAGCAGTACTTC

size: NA
J: TRBJ2-2
D: NA
V: TRBV2
CDR3: CASRLPSGELFF
DNA: TGTGCCAGCAGGTTGCCTAGCGGGGAGCTGTTTTTT

size: NA
J: TRBJ2-1
D: TRBD2
V: TRBV7-2
CDR3: CASSLGGTSGYNEQFF
DNA: TGTGCCAGCAGCTTGGGAGGGACTAGCGGTTACAATGAGCAGTTCTTC

size: once
J: TRBJ2-3
D: NA
V: TRBV19
CDR3: CASSIDSQSGTDTQYF
DNA: TGTGCCAGTAGTATTGATAGCCAATCCGGCACAGATACGCAGTATTTT

size: NA
J: TRBJ2-2
D: NA
V: TRBV7-9
CDR3: CASSLAEVGELFF
DNA: TGTGCCAGCAGCTTAGCGGAGGTCGGGGAGCTGTTTTTT

size: NA
J: TRBJ2-1
D: NA
V: TRBV7-2
CDR3: CASSPGTGDYNEQFF
DNA: TGTGCCAGCAGCCCGGGGACCGGGGACTACAATGAGCAGTTCTTC

size: NA
J: TRBJ2-3
D: NA
V: TRBV5-1
CDR3: CASSLSSRLTDTQYF
DNA: TGCGCCAGCAGCTTGTCGTCGCGGCTCACAGATACGCAGTATTTT

size: once
J: TRBJ2-7
D: TRBD2
V: TRBV4-1
CDR3: CASSQVSLASGGYEQYF
DNA: TGCGCCAGCAGCCAAGTTTCATTGGCTAGCGGAGGATACGAGCAGTACTTC

size: NA
J: TRBJ1-2
D: TRBD1
V: TRBV19
CDR3: CASSGAGTGEFLLGYTF
DNA: TGTGCCAGTAGTGGGGCCGGGACAGGGGAGTTTCTATTGGGCTACACCTTC

size: once
J: TRBJ1-1
D: NA
V: TRBV7-9
CDR3: CASSYDVGGIMTEAFF
DNA: TGTGCCAGCAGTTATGATGTCGGGGGCATCATGACTGAAGCTTTCTTT

size: NA
J: TRBJ2-7
D: NA
V: TRBV20-1
CDR3: CSARLVYEQYF
DNA: TGCAGTGCTAGATTGGTTTACGAGCAGTACTTC

size: NA
J: TRBJ2-7
D: TRBD1
V: TRBV7-9
CDR3: CASSLSFTGQSYEQYF
DNA: TGTGCCAGCAGCTTATCCTTTACGGGACAGTCCTACGAGCAGTACTTC

size: NA
J: TRBJ1-1
D: NA
V: TRBV7-2
CDR3: CASSLGPQEGAFF
DNA: TGTGCCAGCAGCCTTGGACCGCAGGAGGGAGCTTTCTTT

size: NA
J: TRBJ2-1
D: NA
V: TRBV28
CDR3: CASYSSSYNEQFF
DNA: TGTGCCAGCTATAGCAGCTCCTACAATGAGCAGTTCTTC